The entry below gives a single TCR beta chain sequence along with its context. These data belong to a study of T cell changes during pregnancy in multiple sclerosis. Produced via immunoSEQ multiplex PCR; TCRdb's table is partial and in-frame only. The data show around 97,000 clones, about nine tenths seen once. Trimming cost V 4 bases and J 1 base; bases outside gene matches: 2. In germline, CDR1 is MRHNA, CDR2 SNTAGT. The CDR3 is 15 amino acids. The receptor's source is a female donor in good health, enrolled as a control in a pregnancy study. V and J are TRBV6-4 and TRBJ2-2; 8 bases fit TRBD1. The sample consisted of peripheral blood, taken in the second trimester of pregnancy. CDR3 sequence (DNA): TGTGCCAGCAGTGCCGGGACAGGGAACACCGGGGAGCTGTTTTTT. Protein: CASSAGTGNTGELFF.